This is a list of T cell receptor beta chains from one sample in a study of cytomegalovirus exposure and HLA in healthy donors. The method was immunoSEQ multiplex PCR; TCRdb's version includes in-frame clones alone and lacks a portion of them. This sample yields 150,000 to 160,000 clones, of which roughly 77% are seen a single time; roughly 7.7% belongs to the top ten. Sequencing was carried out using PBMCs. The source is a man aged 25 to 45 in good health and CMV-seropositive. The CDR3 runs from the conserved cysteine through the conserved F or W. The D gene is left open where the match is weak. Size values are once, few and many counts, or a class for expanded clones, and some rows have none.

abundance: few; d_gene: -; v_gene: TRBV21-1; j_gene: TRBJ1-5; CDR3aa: CASRGNLIVDRADHSNQPQHF; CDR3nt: TGTGCCAGCAGAGGAAATTTAATCGTGGACAGGGCCGACCATAGCAATCAGCCCCAGCATTTT
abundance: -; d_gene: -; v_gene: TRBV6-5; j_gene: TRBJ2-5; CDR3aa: CASRPDSEEQYF; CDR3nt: TGTGCCAGCAGGCCCGACTCAGAGGAGCAGTACTTC
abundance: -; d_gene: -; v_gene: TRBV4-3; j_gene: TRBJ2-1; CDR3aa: CASSQVEYREQFF; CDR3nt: TGCGCCAGCAGCCAAGTAGAGTATCGTGAGCAGTTCTTC
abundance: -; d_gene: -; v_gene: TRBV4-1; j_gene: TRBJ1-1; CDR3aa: CASSQARGFWGTEAFF; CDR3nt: TGCGCCAGCAGCCAAGCCCGGGGGTTTTGGGGGACTGAAGCTTTCTTT
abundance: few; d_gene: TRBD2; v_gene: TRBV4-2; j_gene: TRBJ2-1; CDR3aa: CASSQPSGSITDEQFF; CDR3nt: TGTGCCAGCAGCCAGCCTAGCGGGAGTATAACCGATGAGCAGTTCTTC
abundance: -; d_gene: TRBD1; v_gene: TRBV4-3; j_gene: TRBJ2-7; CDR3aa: CASSQGQGAYEQYF; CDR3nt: TGCGCCAGCAGCCAAGGACAGGGGGCCTACGAGCAGTACTTC
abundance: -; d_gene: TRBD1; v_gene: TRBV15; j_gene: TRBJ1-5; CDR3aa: CATSRPTGTGPNQPQHF; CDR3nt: TGTGCCACCAGCAGGCCTACCGGGACAGGGCCCAATCAGCCCCAGCATTTT
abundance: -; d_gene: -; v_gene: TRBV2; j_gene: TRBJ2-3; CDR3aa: CASSEAAGWGDTQYF; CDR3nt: TGTGCCAGCAGTGAAGCTGCGGGGTGGGGAGATACGCAGTATTTT
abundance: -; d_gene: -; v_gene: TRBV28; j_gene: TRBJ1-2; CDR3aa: CASTPVGPYGYTF; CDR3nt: TGTGCCAGCACCCCCGTTGGGCCGTATGGCTACACCTTC
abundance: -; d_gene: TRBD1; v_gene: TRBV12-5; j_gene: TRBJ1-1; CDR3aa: CASGLSSYRDRVTEAFF; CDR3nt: TGTGCTAGTGGTTTGTCCTCTTACCGGGACAGGGTGACTGAAGCTTTCTTT
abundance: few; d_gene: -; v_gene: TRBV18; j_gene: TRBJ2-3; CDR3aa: CASSPFGREGADTQYF; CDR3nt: TGTGCCAGCTCACCATTTGGCAGGGAAGGCGCAGATACGCAGTATTTT
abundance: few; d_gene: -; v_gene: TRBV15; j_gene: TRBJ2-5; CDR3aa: CATSRDTEETQYF; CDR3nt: TGTGCCACCAGCAGAGATACGGAAGAGACCCAGTACTTC
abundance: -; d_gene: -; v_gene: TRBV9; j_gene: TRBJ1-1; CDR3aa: CASSVDLSAVGTEAFF; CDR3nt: TGTGCCAGCAGCGTAGACCTCAGCGCGGTGGGCACTGAAGCTTTCTTT
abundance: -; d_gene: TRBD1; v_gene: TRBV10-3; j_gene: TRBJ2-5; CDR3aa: CATRDRSGRRETQYF; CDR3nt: TGTGCCACCCGGGACAGGTCTGGTAGAAGGGAGACCCAGTACTTC
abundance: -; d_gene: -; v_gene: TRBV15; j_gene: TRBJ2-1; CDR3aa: CATSRDLAPPQFF; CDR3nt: TGTGCCACCAGCAGAGATTTGGCCCCCCCCCAGTTCTTC
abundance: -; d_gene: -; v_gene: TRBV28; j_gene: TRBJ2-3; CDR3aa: CASRTGKPTDTQYF; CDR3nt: TGTGCCAGCAGGACCGGGAAACCCACAGATACGCAGTATTTT
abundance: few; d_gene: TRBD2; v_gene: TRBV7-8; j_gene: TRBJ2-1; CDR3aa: CASSREGPYNEQFF; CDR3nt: TGTGCCAGCAGCCGGGAGGGCCCTTACAATGAGCAGTTCTTC
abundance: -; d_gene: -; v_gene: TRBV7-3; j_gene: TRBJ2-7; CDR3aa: CASSPKGGFSYEQYF; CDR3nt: TGTGCCAGCAGTCCCAAAGGGGGTTTCTCCTACGAGCAGTACTTC
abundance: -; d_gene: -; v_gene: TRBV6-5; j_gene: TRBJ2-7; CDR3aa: CASSIEEGSYEQYF; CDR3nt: TGTGCCAGCTCCATAGAGGAGGGCTCCTACGAGCAGTACTTC
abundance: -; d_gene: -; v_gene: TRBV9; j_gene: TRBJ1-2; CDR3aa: CASSASPRQSYGYTF; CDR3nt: TGTGCCAGCAGCGCTTCGCCGCGGCAGTCCTATGGCTACACCTTC
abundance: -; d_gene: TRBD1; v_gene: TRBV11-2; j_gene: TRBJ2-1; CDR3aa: CASSTFGDRGFHEQFF; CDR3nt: TGTGCCAGCAGCACATTCGGTGACAGGGGTTTTCATGAGCAGTTCTTC
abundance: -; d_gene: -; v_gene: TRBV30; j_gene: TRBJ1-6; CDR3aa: CAWTGSYNSPLHF; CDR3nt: TGTGCCTGGACAGGATCCTATAATTCACCCCTCCACTTT
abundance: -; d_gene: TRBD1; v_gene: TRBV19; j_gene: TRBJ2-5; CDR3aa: CASSPRDRETQYF; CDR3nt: TGTGCCAGTAGTCCCCGGGACAGAGAGACCCAGTACTTC
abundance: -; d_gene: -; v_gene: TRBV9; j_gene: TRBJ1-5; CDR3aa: CASSPGQSNQPQHF; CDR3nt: TGTGCCAGCAGCCCAGGACAGAGCAATCAGCCCCAGCATTTT
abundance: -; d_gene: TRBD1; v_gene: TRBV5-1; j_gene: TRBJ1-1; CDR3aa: CASREPGTEDSEAFF; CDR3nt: TGCGCCAGCAGGGAACCCGGGACAGAGGACTCTGAAGCTTTCTTT
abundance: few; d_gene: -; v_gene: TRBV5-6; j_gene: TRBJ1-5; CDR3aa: CASSLGAASNQPQHF; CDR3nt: TGTGCCAGCAGCTTGGGTGCAGCGAGCAATCAGCCCCAGCATTTT